The next 12 T cell receptor beta chains were all read from a single sample in a study of blood T cell repertoires in COVID-19. Generated by immunoSEQ multiplex PCR, the TCRdb table keeps only in-frame clones and is missing some. The data contain more than 110,000 clones, about 80% of them seen just once; the ten biggest clones take up around 7.8%. Sequences were obtained from peripheral blood. The receptors come from a human donor in a cohort sampled during active COVID-19.

This sequence joins TRBV12-3 or TRBV12-4 and TRBJ1-1, with 7 bases fitting TRBD1. With V trimmed by 7 bases and J by 2 bases, 4 bases remained unmatched. The CDR3 is made up of 13 amino acids. The CDR3 sequence is CASNDRANTEAFF. CDR3 sequence (DNA): TGTGCCAGCAATGACAGGGCAAACACTGAAGCTTTCTTT.

CDR3 bases: TGTGCCGCAACTCAGGCCGGCACAGATACGCAGTATTTT. Its translation is CAATQAGTDTQYF. The V and J genes are TRBV6-5 and TRBJ2-3; the D is unclear. The germline V and J ends were trimmed by 11 bases and 1 base, with 13 bases remaining between them. The germline gives CDR1 MNHEY, CDR2 SVGAGI. The CDR3 consists of 13 residues.

This clone was detected a few times. Within the sample, other DNA sequences also encode this same CDR3. This chain links TRBV3-1 (or the pseudogene TRBV3-2) with TRBJ1-4; TRBD1 aligns across 7 bases. V lost 4 bases and J lost 5; bases outside the gene matches: 4. This CDR3 has 14 residues. Germline V gives CDR1 LGHDT, CDR2 YNNKEL (reference sequence). In DNA form, the CDR3 reads TGTGCCAGCAGCCTTGACAGGGCGAATGAAAAACTGTTTTTT. Translation: CASSLDRANEKLFF.

The J gene is TRBJ1-2, the V gene TRBV19; D is uncertain. Trimming removed 4 bases from V and 2 bases from J, with 14 bases in between. Germline V gene sequence: CDR1 LNHDA, CDR2 SQIVND (reference sequence). The CDR3 has 15 residues. The CDR3 DNA sequence: TGTGCCAGTAGTACCCCCCTGGCGGGAAACTATGGCTACACCTTC. The encoded protein is CASSTPLAGNYGYTF.

V and J are TRBV11-3 and TRBJ2-7, with 11 bases that match TRBD1. The CDR3 is made up of 13 amino acids. V lost 5 bases to trimming and J lost 8 bases; unmatched junction nucleotides: 5. Per germline, CDR1 SGHNT and CDR2 YENEEA. CDR3 sequence: CASSPGQGDKQYF. The CDR3 bases are TGTGCCAGCAGCCCGGGACAGGGGGATAAGCAGTACTTC.

Here the CDR3 DNA reads TGCAGCGTTGATTTGGCGGGGGGGGAGACCCAGTACTTC. Translation: CSVDLAGGETQYF. J is TRBJ2-5 and V is TRBV29-1; 9 bases match TRBD2. Per the germline V gene, CDR1 is SQVTM and CDR2 is ANQGSEA. V shed 3 bases, J shed 5 bases, and the junction held 4 bases outside the gene matches. CDR3 length equals 13 residues.

CDR3 bases: TGTGCCAGCGTACCGACAGGGAATTCACCCCTCCACTTT. It specifies CASVPTGNSPLHF. The chain carries TRBV7-9 and TRBJ1-6; 7 positions match TRBD1. The junction had 5 bases not matched to a gene; V was cut back by 8 bases and J by 7 bases. Germline V CDR1 and CDR2: SEHNR, FQNEAQ (reference sequence). The CDR3 loop spans 13 amino acids.

This clone came up once. The V call is TRBV6-6, the J call TRBJ1-2; 7 nucleotides line up with TRBD1. Unmatched junction bases numbered 7, after V lost 2 bases and J lost 4 bases. This CDR3 contains 15 residues. Germline V lookup: CDR1 MNHNY, CDR2 SVGAGI (reference sequence). The CDR3 DNA reads TGTGCCAGCAGTTACCTGGATTACAGGGGCTATGGCTACACCTTC. It translates to CASSYLDYRGYGYTF.

This chain joins TRBV23-1 and TRBJ1-1; perhaps TRBD1 as D (5 bases). TRBV23-1 is identified as an open reading frame with a role that is uncertain. Trimming stripped 0 bases from V and 3 bases from J, with 17 bases between. The CDR3 covers 17 residues. The CDR3 sequence is CASSQSKARGTDTEAFF. The CDR3 nucleotides read TGCGCCAGCAGTCAATCGAAAGCCCGGGGGACGGACACTGAAGCTTTCTTT.

This chain joins TRBV5-1 and TRBJ1-4, with TRBD1 matching over 8 bases. The germline V gene has CDR1 SGHRS and CDR2 YFSETQ. The CDR3 covers 15 residues. Trimming at V came to 2 bases and at J to 1 base, leaving 1 base not matched to a gene. Here the CDR3 reads CASSFGQGTNEKLFF. The CDR3 coding sequence is TGCGCCAGCAGCTTTGGACAGGGAACTAATGAAAAACTGTTTTTT.

This clone was recorded only once. The chain couples TRBV9 to TRBJ2-1, with TRBD1 matching 7 bases. J was trimmed by 0 bases and V by 0 bases; bases with no gene match: 3. Germline lookup yields CDR1 SGDLS and CDR2 YYNGEE. This CDR3 is built from 16 residues. CDR3 in DNA: TGTGCCAGCAGCGTAGGGGACAGTATCTCCTACAATGAGCAGTTCTTC. As protein: CASSVGDSISYNEQFF.

V usage is TRBV25-1 and J usage is TRBJ1-3; 7 nucleotides align to TRBD1. The V gene's germline CDR1 is MGHDK and CDR2 SYGVNS. CDR3 length equals 12 residues. With 8 bases clipped from V and 5 bases from J, the junction kept 3 bases outside the gene matches. The CDR3: CASGGQRNTIYF. In DNA, the CDR3 is TGTGCCAGCGGGGGACAGCGAAACACCATATATTTT.